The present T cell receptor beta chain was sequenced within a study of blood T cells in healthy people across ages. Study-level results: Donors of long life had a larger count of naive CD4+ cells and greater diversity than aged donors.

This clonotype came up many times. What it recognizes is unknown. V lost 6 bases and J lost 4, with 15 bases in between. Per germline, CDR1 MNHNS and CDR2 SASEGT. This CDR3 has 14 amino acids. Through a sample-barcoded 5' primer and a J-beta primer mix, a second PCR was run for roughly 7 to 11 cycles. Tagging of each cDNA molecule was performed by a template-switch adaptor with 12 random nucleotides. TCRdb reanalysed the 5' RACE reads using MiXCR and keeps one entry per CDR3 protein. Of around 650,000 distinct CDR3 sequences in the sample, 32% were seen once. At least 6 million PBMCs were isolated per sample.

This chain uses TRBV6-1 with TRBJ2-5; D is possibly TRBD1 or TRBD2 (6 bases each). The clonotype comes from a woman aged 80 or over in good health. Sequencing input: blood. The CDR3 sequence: CASSWKGGGETQYF. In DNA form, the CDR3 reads TGTGCCAGCAGCTGGAAAGGGGGAGGAGAGACCCAGTACTTC.